This TCR beta chain was captured by sequencing in a study of blood T cell repertoires in COVID-19 (dated by TCRdb to the early 2020s). Turning to the overall study: The collaborator samples originated in the United States, Italy and Spain and spanned the acute and convalescent phases of COVID-19. The material from the prospective study consisted of cDNA or gDNA derived from T cells, B-cell-depleted T cells, or PBMCs. Where available, HLA class I and class II types were obtained from metadata supplied by the sample provider rather than from assay-based typing. The repertoires were released in a freely available public database meant as a resource for research on the immune response to SARS-CoV-2. The dataset comprised deeply sampled blood TCRbeta repertoires from subjects exposed to, actively infected with, or recovered from COVID-19. Samples came from the ongoing ImmuneRACE study (first 160 participants) plus 1,254 subjects from 6 global collaborators. The sample metadata nearly always contained a de-identified subject ID, COVID-19 status, age in years and sex. Findings and caveats that apply to the study as a whole: The quantity of clinical and demographic metadata differed by source and by participant and was supplied without curation.

This clone was recorded once. Its antigen is still unknown. No base quality values were provided; no much bigger clone lies one nucleotide off. V is pruned by 5 bases and J by 0 bases, leaving 3 bases of the junction without a gene match. From the cysteine up to the phenylalanine, the CDR3 has a length of 17 residues. Of all the DNA, just the CDR3 is kept, 51 bases in frame from base 1. CDR1 and CDR2, looked up from the germline V gene (reference sequence), are SEHNR and FQNEAQ. Collaborating institutions collected whole blood in K2EDTA tubes following their own protocols. For TCRbeta analysis, collaborator samples were shipped as frozen whole blood, as isolated PBMCs, or as DNA extracted from either sample type. The immunoSEQ Assay, a bias-controlled multiplex PCR, was used to amplify TCRbeta CDR3 regions from genomic DNA. Under the source paper's analysis protocol: Nucleated cell counts per sample were estimated from amplification of reference gene primers within the assay. Sequence reads were collapsed and filtered to measure the absolute abundance of every unique TCRbeta CDR3 rearrangement. For each sample, productive Simpson clonality was calculated as the square root of Simpson's diversity index over productive rearrangements. TCRdb provides this immuneACCESS table in a form limited to in-frame rearrangements. Some clones are lacking; in checked studies, under half of them reflect an unresolved V gene, and why the rest are absent is not known. The DNA was the basis for D and trimming; V, J and clone size are from that table. Within this sample are roughly 120,000 clones, with 82% of them counted one time only. About 12% of the sample goes to the ten largest clones.

The receptor comes from a human donor in a cohort sampled during active COVID-19. The chain uses TRBV7-9 and TRBJ2-3; 15 bases in the middle match TRBD2. Sequencing was performed on peripheral blood. The CDR3 region reads CASSLGTSGGSTDTQYF. The bases are TGTGCCAGCAGCCTCGGGACTAGCGGGGGGAGCACAGATACGCAGTATTTT.